The clone carrying this T cell receptor beta chain occurred a few times. The antigen is not known. This entry belongs to a study of liver allograft versus peripheral blood T cells. For the study at large: The authors compared T cell receptor repertoires in transplanted livers with recipients' peripheral blood repertoires. Findings and caveats of the study: Reported data describe T cell receptor repertoires within liver allografts as differing from those in peripheral blood.

The CDR3 spans 15 residues. V gave up 7 bases and J gave up 3 bases, with 16 bases separating them. One entry per CDR3 protein, called by TCRdb with MiXCR from the reads. This sample yields several thousand distinct CDR3 sequences, of which 17% are seen a single time; 3% belongs to the top ten. The TCR was taken from a human patient who had a liver transplant. The T cells may come from the graft donor. V usage is TRBV12-3 or TRBV12-4 and J usage is TRBJ1-5, with D possibly TRBD1 on 5 matching bases. In nucleotides, the CDR3 is TGTGCCAGCACTCGTCATCGAGGGACCAATCAGCCCCAGCATTTT. Translation: CASTRHRGTNQPQHF.